The 26 T cell receptor beta chains below were found in one sample sequenced in a study of blood T cells in healthy people across ages. Combining a sample-barcoded 5' primer with a J-beta primer mix, a second PCR ran for roughly 7 to 12 cycles. Using its own MiXCR run on the 5' RACE reads, TCRdb lists one record per CDR3 protein. The sample contains 1.5 million to 1.9 million distinct CDR3 sequences, roughly two fifths of which appear only once. The specimen was blood. The source of these receptors is a woman aged 18-29 years in good health.

The chain joins TRBV7-2 to TRBJ1-5; weak D call: TRBD1 (5 bases). Trimming took off 1 base at V and 6 bases at J, with 13 bases between the two ends. This CDR3 is 15 amino acids long. Per germline, CDR1 SGHTA and CDR2 FQGNSA. As DNA, the CDR3 is TGTGCCAGCAGCTTAGAGGGGCCGGGGAGTCAGCCCCAGCATTTT. Amino acid sequence: CASSLEGPGSQPQHF.

The sample holds a few counts of this clonotype. The genes are TRBV5-6 and TRBJ2-7, with 9 bases identical to TRBD1. This CDR3 contains 15 residues. Germline CDR1 is SGHDT and CDR2 is YYEEEE. V shed 1 base and J 7 bases; nucleotides not matched to a gene: 9. CDR3 in amino acids: CASSLTGGFYNEQYF. CDR3 in DNA: TGTGCCAGCAGCTTGACAGGGGGCTTTTACAATGAGCAGTACTTC.

The J gene is TRBJ2-1, the V gene TRBV9; D is unresolved. The CDR3 sequence is 14 residues long. The V gene's germline CDR1 is SGDLS and CDR2 YYNGEE. Trimming cost V 0 bases and J 4 bases, with 8 bases left between them. The CDR3 region has the DNA TGTGCCAGCAGCGTAGGGTCCACGTACAATGAGCAGTTCTTC. Its translation: CASSVGSTYNEQFF.

The V and J genes are TRBV4-2 and TRBJ2-4; TRBD1 is a possible D gene (6 bases). The DNA matches TRBJ2-7 better at its end, which makes the J call doubtful. Germline-derived CDR1 and CDR2 are LGHNA and YNFKEQ. There are 15 residues in the CDR3. The chain's CDR3 is CASSQATGTLYEQYF. The CDR3 DNA reads as TGTGCCAGCAGCCAAGCGACAGGAACTCTGTACGAGCAGTACTTC.

The V call is TRBV25-1, the J call TRBJ1-2; no clear D. The CDR3 has 13 amino acids. The V gene lost 6 bases and the J gene lost 3 bases, with 11 bases spanning the gap. Germline CDR1 MGHDK, CDR2 SYGVNS. The CDR3 is CASSPIRDYGYTF. DNA of the CDR3: TGTGCCAGCAGCCCCATCCGAGACTATGGCTACACCTTC.

V gene TRBV4-1 combines with J gene TRBJ2-5; D is unclear. The CDR3 totals 11 residues. Germline V gene sequence: CDR1 MGHRA, CDR2 YSYEKL. The V gene lost 5 bases and the J gene lost 9 bases, with 10 bases spanning the gap. CDR3 residues: CASSSTFAQYF. The DNA for the CDR3 is TGCGCCAGCAGCAGCACGTTTGCCCAGTACTTC.

This clonotype occurred a few times. V is TRBV20-1 and J is TRBJ1-1; D is undetermined. The V and J ends lost 0 bases and 6 bases respectively, with 11 bases between them. This CDR3 region has 13 residues. Germline V gene sequence: CDR1 DFQATT, CDR2 SNEGSKA (reference sequence). This chain's CDR3 is CSARDGLRSEAFF. For the CDR3, the DNA is TGCAGTGCTAGAGACGGGTTAAGGTCTGAAGCTTTCTTT.

This clonotype came up a few times. The V and J genes are TRBV20-1 and TRBJ2-1, with a possible D match to TRBD2 (7 bases). Germline values: CDR1 DFQATT, CDR2 SNEGSKA (reference sequence). The CDR3 has 16 residues. V was trimmed by 4 bases and J by 0 bases, leaving 16 bases between them. The DNA of the CDR3 is TGCAGTGCTAAGGGGGGGGGCGGGAGCTCCTACAATGAGCAGTTCTTC. This gives the protein CSAKGGGGSSYNEQFF.

This chain links TRBV6-5 with TRBJ2-5; D is unclear. The CDR3 sequence is 13 residues long. The V gene lost 5 bases and the J gene lost 5 bases, with 12 bases spanning the gap. CDR1 and CDR2 from the germline V gene are MNHEY and SVGAGI. This CDR3 is CASSRTLGETQYF. CDR3 sequence (DNA): TGTGCCAGCAGTAGGACCCTTGGGGAGACCCAGTACTTC.

This clonotype appeared a few times. The gene calls are TRBV7-2 and TRBJ1-2, with 10 bases matching TRBD1. This CDR3 comprises 14 residues. Germline CDR1 and CDR2: SGHTA and FQGNSA. V lost 6 bases and J lost 5; bases outside the gene matches: 6. The CDR3 loop is CASRRQGAAYGYTF. The CDR3, as DNA: TGTGCCAGCAGACGACAGGGGGCTGCATATGGCTACACCTTC.

J is TRBJ2-3 and V is TRBV11-2; 8 bases map to TRBD2. Germline CDR1 SGHAT, CDR2 FQNNGV. The J segment lost 1 base and the V segment lost 4 bases, leaving 4 bases of the junction unmatched. The CDR3 has 15 amino acids. DNA for the CDR3: TGTGCCAGCAGCTGGCTAGCGGGCCGCACAGATACGCAGTATTTT. This encodes CASSWLAGRTDTQYF.

J is TRBJ1-2 and V is TRBV4-1; D is perhaps TRBD1 (6 bases). Per the germline V gene, CDR1 is MGHRA and CDR2 is YSYEKL. This CDR3 contains 14 residues. With 0 bases removed from V and 3 bases from J, the gap between germline ends came to 8 bases. CDR3 protein: CASSQEWTDYGYTF. The CDR3 DNA reads TGCGCCAGCAGCCAAGAATGGACAGACTATGGCTACACCTTC.

In this sample, this clonotype turned up once. The chain carries TRBV7-9 and TRBJ1-2; 7 bases fit TRBD1. The germline V gene has CDR1 SEHNR and CDR2 FQNEAQ (reference sequence). The CDR3 is 19 amino acids. Unmatched junction bases numbered 14, after V lost 1 base and J lost 0 bases. The CDR3 sequence is CASSLVPGHQGGPNYGYTF. The CDR3, as DNA: TGTGCCAGCAGCTTAGTCCCGGGACACCAGGGGGGGCCTAACTATGGCTACACCTTC.

The chain uses TRBV4-1 and TRBJ2-7, with a possible D match to TRBD2 (5 bases). Germline V CDR1 and CDR2: MGHRA, YSYEKL. CDR3 length equals 16 residues. The V end lost 3 bases, the J end lost 5 bases, and 20 bases lay between the germline ends. The chain's CDR3 is CASSQFQTTWGDEQYF. CDR3 in DNA: TGCGCCAGCAGCCAGTTCCAAACGACATGGGGAGACGAGCAGTACTTC.

The chain links TRBV20-1 to TRBJ2-3; 7 nucleotides line up with TRBD2. Germline V gives CDR1 DFQATT, CDR2 SNEGSKA (reference sequence). This CDR3 is built from 15 residues. The V and J ends lost 4 bases and 1 base, in that order; junction bases with no gene match: 8. CDR3 region: CSATPSGTRTDTQYF. The CDR3 nucleotides read TGCAGTGCTACCCCAAGCGGGACTCGCACAGATACGCAGTATTTT.

This chain uses TRBV30 with TRBJ2-5; D perhaps matches TRBD2 (6 bases). The end of the DNA aligns better with TRBJ2-7, so the J call may be wrong. Germline CDR1 and CDR2: GTSNPN and SVGIG (reference sequence). This CDR3 comprises 13 residues. DNA of the CDR3: TGTGCCTGGACCCACGGCGGGGCCTACGAGCAGTACTTC. Protein sequence: CAWTHGGAYEQYF.

This sequence joins TRBV29-1 and TRBJ2-7; TRBD1 matches 12 bases. The trim removed 2 bases at V and 4 bases at J, leaving 3 bases unmatched. CDR1 is SQVTM, CDR2 ANQGSEA, per germline. The CDR3 spans 14 residues. CDR3 DNA: TGCAGCGTTGAACGGGGACAGGGGGCGTACGAGCAGTACTTC. Translated: CSVERGQGAYEQYF.

The chain couples TRBV12-3 or TRBV12-4 to TRBJ2-1; TRBD1 matches 11 bases. Trimming at V came to 5 bases and at J to 7 bases, leaving 7 bases not matched to a gene. This CDR3 is built from 15 residues. The CDR3 DNA follows: TGTGCCAGCAGTATAGGACAGGGGGCGCGTAATGAGCAGTTCTTC. Protein: CASSIGQGARNEQFF.

The J gene is TRBJ1-2, the V gene TRBV20-1; TRBD1 is a possible D gene (5 bases). Trimming removed 3 bases at V and 8 bases at J, with 13 bases between. This CDR3 comprises 12 residues. From germline, CDR1 is DFQATT and CDR2 SNEGSKA (reference sequence). The CDR3, as DNA: TGCAGTGCTAGTGGGACCCCTGACGGCTACACCTTC. Translated: CSASGTPDGYTF.

Details on this clonotype: A read error is possible here, since a much larger clone lies one base away. This chain joins TRBV12-3 or TRBV12-4 and TRBJ2-5; a possible D gene is TRBD2 (5 bases). Deletions cut 3 bases from V and 11 bases from J, with 19 bases between. The length of the CDR3 is 14 residues. CDR3 nucleotides: TGTGCCAGCAGTTTGAGTGGGTTAGAGGGTGAGCAGTACTTC. Its translation: CASSLSGLEGEQYF.

This clonotype appeared a single time. This chain connects TRBV20-1 to TRBJ2-5; D might be TRBD2 (6 bases). The V end was cut by 8 bases, the J end by 3 bases, with 13 bases between. Per the germline V gene, CDR1 is DFQATT and CDR2 is SNEGSKA (reference sequence). The CDR3 length is 12 residues. CDR3 nucleotide sequence: TGCAGTACGGGAGTGCGAGAAGAGACCCAGTACTTC. The encoded protein is CSTGVREETQYF.

Many counts were recorded for this clonotype. Germline is not matched at one junction end, which may reflect a read error. V and J are TRBV5-1 and TRBJ2-5; D remains ambiguous. CDR1 is SGHRS and CDR2 is YFSETQ in the germline V gene. The CDR3 has 11 amino acids. DNA for the CDR3: TGTGCCAGCAGCACCCAAGAGACCCAGTACTTC. It is translated as CASSTQETQYF.

This clonotype was detected a few times. This chain connects TRBV7-9 to TRBJ2-1; D gene ambiguous. The CDR3 totals 14 residues. Between the trimmed V and J ends, which lost 3 bases and 8 bases, there was a span of 14 bases. The V gene's germline CDR1 is SEHNR and CDR2 FQNEAQ (reference sequence). The CDR3 DNA reads as TGTGCCAGCAGCTTCCCGGTCAGAGTGGATGAGCAGTTCTTC. It translates to CASSFPVRVDEQFF. The full variable domain, in which reference TRBV7-9 and TRBJ2-1 provide the parts outside the CDR3, is DTGVSQNPRHKITKRGQNVTFRCDPISEHNRLYWYRQTLGQGPEFLTYFQNEAQLEKSRLLSDRFSAERPKGSFSTLEIQRTEQGDSAMYLCASSFPVRVDEQFFGPGTRLTVL.

The gene calls are TRBV7-2 and TRBJ2-3, with D possibly being TRBD2 (7 bases). CDR1 and CDR2 (germline): SGHTA, FQGNSA. CDR3 length equals 16 residues. With 1 base removed from V and 3 bases from J, the gap between germline ends came to 14 bases. The CDR3, as DNA: TGTGCCAGCAGCTTAGTAGGGGGGGCAGTAACAGATACGCAGTATTTT. Translated: CASSLVGGAVTDTQYF. Supplemented by reference TRBV7-2 and TRBJ2-3, the full variable domain reads GAGVSQSPSNKVTEKGKDVELRCDPISGHTALYWYRQSLGQGLEFLIYFQGNSAPDKSGLPSDRFSAERTGGSVSTLTIQRTQQEDSAVYLCASSLVGGAVTDTQYFGPGTRLTVL.

The chain is built from TRBV12-3 or TRBV12-4 and TRBJ2-7, with D tentatively TRBD1 (5 bases). The CDR3 runs 15 residues. The V and J ends lost 6 bases and 7 bases respectively, with 22 bases between them. The CDR3 region is CASRKTANLYNEQYF. DNA of the CDR3: TGTGCCAGCAGGAAGACAGCTAATCTCTACAATGAGCAGTACTTC.

The sample holds a few counts of this clonotype. This sequence joins TRBV7-9 and TRBJ1-2, with D unclear. Trimming cost V 7 bases and J 5 bases, with 8 bases left between them. Germline-derived CDR1 and CDR2 are SEHNR and FQNEAQ (reference sequence). This CDR3 contains 11 residues. The CDR3 reads CASTLSYGYTF. CDR3 DNA: TGTGCCAGCACTTTATCATATGGCTACACCTTC.